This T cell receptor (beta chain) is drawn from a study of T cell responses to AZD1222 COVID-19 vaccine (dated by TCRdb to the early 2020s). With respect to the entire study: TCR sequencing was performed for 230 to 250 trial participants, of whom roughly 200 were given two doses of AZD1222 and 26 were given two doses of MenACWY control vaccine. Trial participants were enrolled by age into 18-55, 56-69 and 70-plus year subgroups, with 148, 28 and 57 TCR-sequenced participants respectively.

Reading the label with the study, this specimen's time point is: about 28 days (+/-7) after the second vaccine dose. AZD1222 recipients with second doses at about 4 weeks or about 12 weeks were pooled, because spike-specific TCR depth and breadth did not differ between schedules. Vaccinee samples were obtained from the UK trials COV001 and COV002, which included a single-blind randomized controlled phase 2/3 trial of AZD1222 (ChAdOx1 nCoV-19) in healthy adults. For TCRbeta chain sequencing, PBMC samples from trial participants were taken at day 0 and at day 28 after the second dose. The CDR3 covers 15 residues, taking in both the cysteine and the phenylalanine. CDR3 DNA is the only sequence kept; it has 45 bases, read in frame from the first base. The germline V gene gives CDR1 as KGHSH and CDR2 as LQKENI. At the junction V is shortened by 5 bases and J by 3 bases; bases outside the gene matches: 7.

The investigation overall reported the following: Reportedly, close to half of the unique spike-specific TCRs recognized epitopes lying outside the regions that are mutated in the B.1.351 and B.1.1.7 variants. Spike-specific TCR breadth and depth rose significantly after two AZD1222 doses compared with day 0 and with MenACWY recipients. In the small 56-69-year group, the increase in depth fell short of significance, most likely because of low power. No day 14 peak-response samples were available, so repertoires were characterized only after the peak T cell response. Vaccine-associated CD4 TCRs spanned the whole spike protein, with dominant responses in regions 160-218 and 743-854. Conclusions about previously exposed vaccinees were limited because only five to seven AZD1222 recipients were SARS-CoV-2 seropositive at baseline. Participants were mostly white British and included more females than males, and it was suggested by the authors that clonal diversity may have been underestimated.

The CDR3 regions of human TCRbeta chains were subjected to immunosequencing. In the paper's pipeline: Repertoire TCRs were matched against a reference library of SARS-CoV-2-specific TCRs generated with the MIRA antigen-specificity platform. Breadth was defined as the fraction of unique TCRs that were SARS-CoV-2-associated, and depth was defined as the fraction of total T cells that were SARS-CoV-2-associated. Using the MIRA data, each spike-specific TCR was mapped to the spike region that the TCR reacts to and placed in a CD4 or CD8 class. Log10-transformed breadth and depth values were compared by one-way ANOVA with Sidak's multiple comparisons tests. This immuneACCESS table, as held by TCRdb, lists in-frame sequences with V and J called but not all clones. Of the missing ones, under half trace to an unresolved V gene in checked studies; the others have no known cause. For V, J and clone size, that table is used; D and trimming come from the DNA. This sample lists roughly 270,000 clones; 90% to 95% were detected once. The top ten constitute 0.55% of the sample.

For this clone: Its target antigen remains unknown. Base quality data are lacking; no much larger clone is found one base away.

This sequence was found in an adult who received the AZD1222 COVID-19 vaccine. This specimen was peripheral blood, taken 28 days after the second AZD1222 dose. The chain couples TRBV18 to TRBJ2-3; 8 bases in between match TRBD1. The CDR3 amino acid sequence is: CASSVDRGYTDTQYF. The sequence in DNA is TGTGCCAGCTCAGTCGACAGGGGATATACAGATACGCAGTATTTT.